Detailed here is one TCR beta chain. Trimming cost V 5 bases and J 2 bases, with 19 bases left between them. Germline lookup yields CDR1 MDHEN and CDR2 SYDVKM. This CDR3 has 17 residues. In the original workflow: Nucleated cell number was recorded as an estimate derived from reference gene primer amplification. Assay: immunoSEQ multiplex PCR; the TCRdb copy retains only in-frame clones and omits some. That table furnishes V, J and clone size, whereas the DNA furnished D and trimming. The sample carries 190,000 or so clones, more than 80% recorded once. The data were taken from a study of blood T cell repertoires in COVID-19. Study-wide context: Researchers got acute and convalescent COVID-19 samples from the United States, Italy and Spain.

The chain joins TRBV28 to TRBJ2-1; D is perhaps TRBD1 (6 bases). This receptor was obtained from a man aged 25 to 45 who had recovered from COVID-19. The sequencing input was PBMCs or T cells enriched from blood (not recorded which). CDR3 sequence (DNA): TGTGCCAGCAGTCCAACGGCAGGGGCTGAGACCTACAATGAGCAGTTCTTC. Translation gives CASSPTAGAETYNEQFF.